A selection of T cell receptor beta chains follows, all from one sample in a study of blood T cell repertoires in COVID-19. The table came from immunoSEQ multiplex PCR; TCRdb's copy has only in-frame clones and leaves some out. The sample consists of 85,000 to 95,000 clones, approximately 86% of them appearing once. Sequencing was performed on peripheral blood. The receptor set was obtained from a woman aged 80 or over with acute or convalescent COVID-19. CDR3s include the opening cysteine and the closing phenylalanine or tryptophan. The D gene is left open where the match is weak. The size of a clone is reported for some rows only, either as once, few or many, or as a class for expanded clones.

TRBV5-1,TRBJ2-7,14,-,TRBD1,CASSLRDSLYEQYF,TGCGCCAGCAGCTTGCGGGACAGCCTGTACGAGCAGTACTTC
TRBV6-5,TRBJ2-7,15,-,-,CASSYSSLGIYEQYF,TGTGCCAGCAGTTACTCAAGTCTAGGAATCTACGAGCAGTACTTC
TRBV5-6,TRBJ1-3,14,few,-,CASSLLVRGNTIYF,TGTGCCAGCAGCTTGCTAGTTCGAGGAAACACCATATATTTT
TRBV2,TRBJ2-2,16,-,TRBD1,CASSADRGQGTGELFF,TGTGCCAGCAGTGCGGACAGGGGGCAGGGAACCGGGGAGCTGTTTTTT
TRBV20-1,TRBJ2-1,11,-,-,CSANSYNEQFF,TGCAGTGCTAATAGTTACAATGAGCAGTTCTTC
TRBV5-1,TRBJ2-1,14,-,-,CASSLTGISNEQFF,TGCGCCAGCAGCTTAACAGGGATAAGCAATGAGCAGTTCTTC
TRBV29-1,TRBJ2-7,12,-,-,CSVSTLSYEQYF,TGCAGCGTTTCGACACTCTCCTACGAGCAGTACTTC
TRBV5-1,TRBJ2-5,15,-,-,CASTPGGGGGKTQYF,TGCGCCAGCACCCCTGGGGGCGGAGGTGGAAAGACCCAGTACTTC
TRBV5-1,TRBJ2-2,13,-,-,CASSLGLPGELFF,TGCGCCAGCAGCTTGGGACTACCCGGGGAGCTGTTTTTT
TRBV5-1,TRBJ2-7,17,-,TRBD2,CASSLVSVGTRIPEQYF,TGCGCCAGCAGCTTGGTTAGTGTCGGGACTAGAATACCCGAGCAGTACTTC
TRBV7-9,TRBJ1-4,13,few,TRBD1,CATDGQGAEKLFF,TGTGCCACCGATGGACAGGGGGCCGAAAAACTGTTTTTT
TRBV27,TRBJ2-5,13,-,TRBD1,CASSLWTGETQYF,TGTGCCAGCAGTTTATGGACAGGGGAGACCCAGTACTTC
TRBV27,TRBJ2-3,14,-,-,CASSIRGSTDTQYF,TGTGCCAGCAGTATTCGGGGTTCCACAGATACGCAGTATTTT
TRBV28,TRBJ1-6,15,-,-,CASSLGRKSNSPLHF,TGTGCCAGCAGTTTAGGGCGCAAGTCGAATTCACCCCTCCACTTT
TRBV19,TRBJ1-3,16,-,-,CASSIWGISSGNTIYF,TGTGCCAGTAGTATTTGGGGCATTAGCTCTGGAAACACCATATATTTT
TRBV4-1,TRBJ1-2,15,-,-,CASSQEPQGHYGYTF,TGCGCCAGCAGCCAAGAACCTCAGGGGCACTATGGCTACACCTTC
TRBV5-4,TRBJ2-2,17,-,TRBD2,CASSPHSGGLNTGELFF,TGTGCCAGCAGCCCCCATAGCGGGGGACTGAACACCGGGGAGCTGTTTTTT
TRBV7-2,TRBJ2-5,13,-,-,CASSRTDQETQYF,TGTGCCAGCAGCAGGACAGATCAAGAGACCCAGTACTTC
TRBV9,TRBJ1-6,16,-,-,CASSVAGDPSYSPLHF,TGTGCCAGCAGCGTAGCCGGGGATCCTTCCTATTCACCCCTCCACTTT
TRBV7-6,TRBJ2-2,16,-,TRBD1,CASSLVRDRNTGELFF,TGTGCCAGCAGCTTAGTAAGGGACAGGAACACCGGGGAGCTGTTTTTT
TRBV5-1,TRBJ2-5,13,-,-,CASSTQGGETQYF,TGCGCCAGCAGCACACAGGGTGGGGAGACCCAGTACTTC
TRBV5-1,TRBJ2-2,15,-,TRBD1,CASSTGQVRTGELFF,TGCGCCAGCAGCACTGGACAGGTACGCACCGGGGAGCTGTTTTTT
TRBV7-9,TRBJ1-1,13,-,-,CASGPAGFPRAFF,TGTGCCAGCGGCCCCGCGGGCTTCCCCAGAGCTTTCTTT
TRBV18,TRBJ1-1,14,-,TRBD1,CASSSFDRETEAFF,TGTGCCAGCTCATCCTTCGACAGGGAAACTGAAGCTTTCTTT
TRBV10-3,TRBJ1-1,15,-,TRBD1,CAISERGQGVAEAFF,TGTGCCATCAGTGAGAGGGGACAGGGTGTCGCTGAAGCTTTCTTT
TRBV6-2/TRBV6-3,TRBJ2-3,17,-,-,CASSYPDRPPRTDTQYF,TGTGCCAGCAGTTACCCTGACAGGCCCCCTCGCACAGATACGCAGTATTTT
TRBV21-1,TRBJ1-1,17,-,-,CASSKGRQASMNTEAFF,TGTGCCAGCAGCAAAGGCCGCCAGGCATCCATGAACACTGAAGCTTTCTTT
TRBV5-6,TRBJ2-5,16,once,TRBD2,CASSSDRRGFVETQYF,TGTGCCAGCAGCTCGGATAGGCGGGGGTTTGTAGAGACCCAGTACTTC
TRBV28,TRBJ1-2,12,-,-,CASSFSREGYTF,TGTGCCAGCAGTTTCAGCCGGGAGGGCTACACCTTC
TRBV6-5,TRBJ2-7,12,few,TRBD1,CASWTGFYEQYF,TGTGCCAGTTGGACAGGGTTCTACGAGCAGTACTTC
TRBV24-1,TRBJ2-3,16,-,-,CATSDSANREGDTQYF,TGTGCCACCAGTGATTCCGCTAACAGGGAGGGGGATACGCAGTATTTT
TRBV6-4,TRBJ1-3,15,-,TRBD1,CASLGDRGNGNTIYF,TGTGCCAGCCTCGGGGACAGGGGAAATGGAAACACCATATATTTT
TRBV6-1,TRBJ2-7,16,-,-,CASSEMPAGNPYEQYF,TGTGCCAGCAGTGAAATGCCGGCGGGGAATCCCTACGAGCAGTACTTC
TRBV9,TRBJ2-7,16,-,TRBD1,CASSARTSTGGEEQYF,TGTGCCAGCAGCGCCCGGACCTCTACAGGGGGCGAAGAGCAGTACTTC
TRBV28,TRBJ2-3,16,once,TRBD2,CASEGSGPGLRDTQYF,TGTGCCAGCGAGGGTAGCGGGCCTGGGCTCAGAGATACGCAGTATTTT
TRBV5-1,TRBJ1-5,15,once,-,CASSPWGETNQPQHF,TGCGCCAGCAGCCCGTGGGGGGAGACCAATCAGCCCCAGCATTTT
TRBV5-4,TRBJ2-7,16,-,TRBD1,CASSIGQAWPRPEQYF,TGTGCCAGCAGCATTGGACAGGCTTGGCCCAGGCCCGAGCAGTACTTC
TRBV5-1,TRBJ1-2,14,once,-,CASSPGGDADGYTF,TGCGCCAGCAGCCCCGGAGGGGACGCCGATGGCTACACCTTC
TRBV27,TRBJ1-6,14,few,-,CASSLTQLNSPLHF,TGTGCCAGCAGTTTAACACAGCTTAATTCACCCCTCCACTTT
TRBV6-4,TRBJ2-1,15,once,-,CASSDLAGSYNEQFF,TGTGCCAGCAGTGACTTGGCGGGGTCCTACAATGAGCAGTTCTTC
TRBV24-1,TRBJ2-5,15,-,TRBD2,CATSDFGLAGETQYF,TGTGCCACCAGTGATTTTGGACTAGCAGGGGAGACCCAGTACTTC
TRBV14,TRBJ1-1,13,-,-,CASSPQMNTEAFF,TGTGCCAGCAGCCCCCAAATGAACACTGAAGCTTTCTTT
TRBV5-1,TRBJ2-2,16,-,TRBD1,CASSLSSPGGSGELFF,TGCGCCAGCAGCTTGTCCTCCCCAGGGGGTTCCGGGGAGCTGTTTTTT
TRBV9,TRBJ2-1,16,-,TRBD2,CASSTSGGRRQNEQFF,TGTGCCAGCAGCACTAGCGGGGGACGTAGGCAAAATGAGCAGTTCTTC
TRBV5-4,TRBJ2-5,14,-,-,CASSFPEGVETQYF,TGTGCCAGCAGCTTTCCCGAGGGGGTAGAGACCCAGTACTTC
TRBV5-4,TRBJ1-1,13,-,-,CASRLGQNTEAFF,TGTGCCAGCAGACTGGGGCAGAACACTGAAGCTTTCTTT
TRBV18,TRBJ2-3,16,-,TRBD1,CASSRRKGQQTDTQYF,TGTGCCAGCTCACGTCGTAAGGGACAGCAAACAGATACGCAGTATTTT
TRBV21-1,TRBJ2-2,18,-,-,CASSNRLAGVLVSGELFF,TGTGCCAGCAGCAACAGACTAGCGGGGGTCCTCGTGAGTGGGGAGCTGTTTTTT
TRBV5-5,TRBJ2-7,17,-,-,CASSWNTGLDYSYEQYF,TGTGCCAGCAGCTGGAATACAGGCCTGGACTACTCCTACGAGCAGTACTTC
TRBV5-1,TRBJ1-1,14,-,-,CASSLWAGDTEAFF,TGCGCCAGCAGCTTGTGGGCGGGGGACACTGAAGCTTTCTTT
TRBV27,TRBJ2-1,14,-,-,CASSRKAGYNEQFF,TGTGCCAGCAGTAGGAAAGCGGGCTACAATGAGCAGTTCTTC